This section outlines one TCR beta chain sequence together with its context. Some clones are missing from TCRdb's copy, which holds only in-frame ones; the method was immunoSEQ multiplex PCR. Of approximately 470,000 clones listed, around 90% are singletons. This CDR3 is built from 15 residues. The V gene's germline CDR1 is SGHRS and CDR2 YFSETQ. V gave up 2 bases and J gave up 14 bases; unmatched junction bases: 13. This sample is drawn from a study of blood T cell repertoires in COVID-19. The chain is built from TRBV5-1 and TRBJ1-6; 7 nucleotides match TRBD1. The sequencing sample was made of PBMCs or T cells enriched from blood (not recorded which). The receptor was derived from a woman aged 18-35 years who had recovered from COVID-19. The CDR3 DNA is TGCGCCAGCAGCTTTGAGGGGGCCCTCCTTGGGGCCCTCCACTTT. Its translation: CASSFEGALLGALHF. Together with reference TRBV5-1 and TRBJ1-6, the CDR3 gives the full variable domain: KAGVTQTPRYLIKTRGQQVTLSCSPISGHRSVSWYQQTPGQGLQFLFEYFSETQRNKGNFPGRFSGRQFSNSRSEMNVSTLELGDSALYLCASSFEGALLGALHFGNGTRLTVT.